The clone carrying this T cell receptor beta chain was seen only a few times. Its matching antigen is unknown. This record comes from a study of T cell repertoires in cytomegalovirus infection. The study's findings and limits: Adding up the frequency of public TCR beta families identified people who carried CMV plus the relevant HLA. HLA-C-restricted CMV clonotypes gave the most frequent clonotype in two of eight donors.

The V segment lost 1 base and the J segment 0 bases; nucleotides outside the gene matches: 2. Germline V gene data show CDR1 as SGHVS and CDR2 as FNYEAQ. The CDR3 has 15 residues. Via MiXCR, TCRdb re-called the reads, giving one row per CDR3 protein. Among hundreds of thousands of distinct CDR3 sequences listed, approximately 31% were seen once. The clonotype comes from a human donor in good health (CMV status not recorded). Some clones in this sample may be carry-over from other donors' samples. The material sequenced was cultured CD8+ T cells from PBMCs, taken from culture after CMV antigen stimulation. V usage is TRBV7-6 and J usage is TRBJ1-2; 7 nucleotides line up with TRBD1. Here the CDR3 reads CASSLEGQTNYGYTF. CDR3 nucleotide sequence: TGTGCCAGCAGCTTAGAGGGACAGACTAACTATGGCTACACCTTC.